What follows are 20 T cell receptor beta chains derived from one specimen sequenced in a study of shared clonotypes between healthy human individuals. It was CD45RO-negative cells, positively selected for CCR7, that made up naive CD8 cells, with terminally differentiated effector memory CD45RA+ cells excluded. The repertoire was sequenced with immunoSEQ multiplex PCR; TCRdb's copy has only in-frame clones and lacks some. The data hold over 750,000 clones, with about 96% observed a single time. The sample taken for sequencing was naive CD8+ T cells sorted from blood. The receptors derive from a man aged 25 to 40 in good health.

To note about this clone: This may stem from a read error, because a much larger clone lies one nucleotide away. This specimen includes other DNA sequences encoding the same CDR3. The chain carries TRBV9 and TRBJ2-3; the D is unclear. This CDR3 comprises 13 residues. The germline gives CDR1 SGDLS, CDR2 YYNGEE. V was trimmed by 0 bases and J by 2 bases, leaving 4 bases between them. CDR3 sequence: CASSVADTDTQYF. CDR3 in DNA: TGTGCCAGCAGCGTAGCGGACACAGATACGCAGTATTTT.

The gene calls are TRBV28 and TRBJ2-1, with 8 bases aligning to TRBD2. The CDR3 contains 15 residues. Germline CDR1 reads MDHEN; CDR2 reads SYDVKM. Trimming took 5 bases from V and 3 from J; bases not matched to a gene: 6. CDR3 DNA sequence: TGTGCCAGCAGTGGTCCGGGACTAGACTACAATGAGCAGTTCTTC. Its translation: CASSGPGLDYNEQFF.

This chain joins TRBV28 and TRBJ1-3; D call uncertain. Germline CDR1 and CDR2: MDHEN and SYDVKM. The CDR3 length is 15 residues. V was trimmed by 2 bases and J by 0 bases, leaving 8 bases between them. This CDR3 is CASSLVPNSGNTIYF. CDR3 DNA: TGTGCCAGCAGTTTAGTCCCAAACTCTGGAAACACCATATATTTT.

A word on this clone: In the same sample, other DNA sequences code for this CDR3. The chain has TRBV27 and TRBJ2-1; D is unresolved. Trimming left V 5 bases short and J 8 bases short, with 7 bases between. CDR1 is MNHEY and CDR2 is SMNVEV in the germline V gene (reference sequence). CDR3 length: 11 amino acids. The DNA of the CDR3 is TGTGCCAGCAGTCTACGGGATGAGCAGTTCTTC. It encodes CASSLRDEQFF.

Only one count was recorded for this clone. The chain has TRBV7-9 and TRBJ1-2; possible D gene TRBD1, 6 bases. CDR1 and CDR2 from the germline V gene are SEHNR and FQNEAQ (reference sequence). The V gene lost 8 bases and the J gene lost 4 bases, with 17 bases spanning the gap. The CDR3 totals 14 residues. The CDR3 protein is CASGRETGVYGYTF. CDR3 bases: TGTGCCAGCGGCCGGGAGACAGGAGTCTATGGCTACACCTTC.

V is TRBV7-6 and J is TRBJ2-1; D possibly corresponds to TRBD1 (6 bases). CDR1 SGHVS and CDR2 FNYEAQ come from the germline V gene. This CDR3 contains 13 residues. V was pared by 4 bases and J by 5 bases, with 9 bases between. The CDR3 nucleotides are TGTGCCAGCAGCTCCGGGACAAACAATGAGCAGTTCTTC. Encoded protein: CASSSGTNNEQFF.

The chain combines TRBV5-1 with TRBJ2-3; D uncertain. Germline V gives CDR1 SGHRS, CDR2 YFSETQ. The CDR3 has 12 amino acids. V was trimmed by 4 bases and J by 0 bases, leaving 3 bases between them. The CDR3 loop is CASSTSTDTQYF. The CDR3 bases are TGCGCCAGCAGCACGAGCACAGATACGCAGTATTTT.

This chain links TRBV10-2 with TRBJ2-7, with TRBD2 matching 8 bases. V lost 6 bases, J lost 7 bases, and 20 bases stayed unmatched. Germline V gene lookup returns CDR1 WSHSY and CDR2 SAAADI. The CDR3 covers 17 residues. The CDR3: CASSVGAGLAGMGEQYF. Written as DNA, the CDR3 is TGCGCCAGCAGCGTGGGGGCAGGGCTAGCGGGTATGGGGGAGCAGTACTTC.

The chain joins TRBV7-9 to TRBJ2-2; possibly TRBD1 for D (6 bases). Trimming stripped 4 bases from V and 4 bases from J, with 13 bases between. CDR1 is SEHNR, CDR2 FQNEAQ, per germline (reference sequence). The length of the CDR3 is 15 residues. The CDR3 sequence is CASSCRDNGTGELFF. The CDR3 DNA reads TGTGCCAGCAGCTGCCGGGACAACGGCACCGGGGAGCTGTTTTTT.

The CDR3 spells CASSLAPPSANEQFF. The DNA for the CDR3 is TGTGCCAGCAGCTTGGCCCCACCTAGCGCTAATGAGCAGTTCTTC. The chain employs TRBV5-5 and TRBJ2-1; TRBD2 might be the D (6 bases). Trimming shortened V by 0 bases and J by 7 bases, and 14 bases separated the two germline ends. Germline V lookup: CDR1 SGHKS, CDR2 YYEKEE (reference sequence). This CDR3 has 15 amino acids.

V gene TRBV10-3 combines with J gene TRBJ2-3; 8 nucleotides match TRBD2. Germline V gene data show CDR1 as ENHRY and CDR2 as SYGVKD. After removal of 8 bases from V and 1 base from J, the junction contained 8 bases not matched to a gene. The CDR3 is 15 amino acids. The CDR3 reads CAILSREGGTDTQYF. The CDR3 DNA reads TGTGCCATCCTATCCCGGGAGGGAGGCACAGATACGCAGTATTTT.

The chain is built from TRBV14 and TRBJ2-7, with D unresolved. The CDR3 has 16 residues. Germline-derived CDR1 and CDR2 are SGHDN and FVKESK. V lost 5 bases and J 3 bases, leaving 20 bases between the germline ends. The CDR3 reads CASSENVYRSIYEQYF. The CDR3 nucleotides read TGTGCCAGCAGCGAAAACGTCTATAGGTCCATCTACGAGCAGTACTTC.

The chain couples TRBV23-1 to TRBJ1-1; maybe TRBD1 (5 bases). TRBV23-1 is an ORF, with its function uncertain. The CDR3 spans 17 residues. Deletions cut 5 bases from V and 1 base from J, with 20 bases between. The CDR3 spells CASSSRFDRKKNTEAFF. CDR3 in DNA: TGCGCCAGCAGTTCTAGATTTGACAGAAAAAAGAACACTGAAGCTTTCTTT.

The CDR3: CASSLLQRDSAYEQYF. CDR3 nucleotides: TGTGCCAGCAGTTTACTTCAGCGGGACAGCGCCTACGAGCAGTACTTC. This chain joins TRBV27 and TRBJ2-7; D may be TRBD1 or TRBD2 (7 bases each). The CDR3 runs to 16 residues. Germline V CDR1 and CDR2: MNHEY, SMNVEV (reference sequence). V dropped 2 bases and J dropped 2 bases, with 16 bases sitting between them.

This clone was counted once. This chain links TRBV12-5 with TRBJ1-2, with TRBD1 matching 11 bases. With V trimmed by 6 bases and J by 8 bases, 5 bases remained unmatched. CDR1 is LGHNT and CDR2 is FRNRAP in the germline V gene. The CDR3 is made up of 13 amino acids. In nucleotides, the CDR3 is TGTGCTAGTGGCAAGGACAGGGGGCAAGGCTACACCTTC. Translated: CASGKDRGQGYTF.

This clone was seen a single time. This chain connects TRBV5-8 to TRBJ1-5, with TRBD1 as a possible D gene (6 bases). Trimming removed 0 bases at V and 0 bases at J, with 10 bases between. The CDR3 contains 16 residues. CDR1 is SGHTS, CDR2 YDEGEE, per germline. The CDR3 DNA follows: TGTGCCAGCAGCTTGGCGGGACACTCTAGCAATCAGCCCCAGCATTTT. Protein: CASSLAGHSSNQPQHF.

The rearrangement joins TRBV7-2 to TRBJ2-1; D might be TRBD1 (7 bases). This CDR3 contains 16 residues. CDR1 is SGHTA, CDR2 FQGNSA, per germline. V was clipped by 1 base and J by 4 bases, with 14 bases between them. The CDR3 here is CASSLEQQGGYNEQFF. As DNA, the CDR3 is TGTGCCAGCAGCTTAGAACAGCAGGGGGGTTACAATGAGCAGTTCTTC.

The chain is built from TRBV9 and TRBJ2-3, with 9 positions matching TRBD2. Germline V gene sequence: CDR1 SGDLS, CDR2 YYNGEE. V lost 1 base to trimming and J lost 2 bases; unmatched junction nucleotides: 2. The length of the CDR3 is 15 residues. CDR3 loop: CASSVSSGTTDTQYF. The CDR3 coding sequence is TGTGCCAGCAGCGTATCTAGCGGGACCACAGATACGCAGTATTTT.

The chain links TRBV6-6 to TRBJ2-1, with 8 bases that match TRBD1. The CDR3 runs 14 residues. Germline trimming cut 5 bases from V and 1 base from J; bases unmatched to any gene: 1. Germline V gene lookup returns CDR1 MNHNY and CDR2 SVGAGI (reference sequence). The CDR3 DNA follows: TGTGCCAGCAGTGGACAGGGATCCTACAATGAGCAGTTCTTC. This translates into CASSGQGSYNEQFF.

V usage is TRBV29-1 and J usage is TRBJ2-1; 8 bases are a match to TRBD1. The V segment lost 0 bases and the J segment 5 bases; nucleotides outside the gene matches: 9. Looked up from germline, CDR1 is SQVTM and CDR2 is ANQGSEA. This CDR3 region has 16 residues. The CDR3 here is CSVEDRRTGKNNEQFF. As DNA, the CDR3 is TGCAGCGTTGAAGATCGGCGGACAGGGAAAAACAATGAGCAGTTCTTC.